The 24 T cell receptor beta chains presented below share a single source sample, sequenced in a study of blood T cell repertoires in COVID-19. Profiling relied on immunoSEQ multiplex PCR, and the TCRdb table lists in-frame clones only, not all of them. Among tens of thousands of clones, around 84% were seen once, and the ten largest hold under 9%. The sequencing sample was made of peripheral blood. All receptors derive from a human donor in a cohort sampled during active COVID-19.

In DNA, the CDR3 is TGTGCCAGCAGCTTAGGACAGAGTCAAAACACTGAAGCTTTCTTT. Amino acids: CASSLGQSQNTEAFF. The V gene is TRBV7-8, the J gene TRBJ1-1; tentatively, D is TRBD1 (5 bases). CDR3 length: 15 amino acids. V lost 1 base and J 2 bases, leaving 11 bases between the germline ends. Looked up from germline, CDR1 is SGHVS and CDR2 is FQNEAQ. Full variable domain (remainder filled in from reference TRBV7-8 and TRBJ1-1): GAGVSQSPRYKVAKRGQDVALRCDPISGHVSLFWYQQALGQGPEFLTYFQNEAQLDKSGLPSDRFFAERPEGSVSTLKIQRTQQEDSAVYLCASSLGQSQNTEAFFGQGTRLTVV.

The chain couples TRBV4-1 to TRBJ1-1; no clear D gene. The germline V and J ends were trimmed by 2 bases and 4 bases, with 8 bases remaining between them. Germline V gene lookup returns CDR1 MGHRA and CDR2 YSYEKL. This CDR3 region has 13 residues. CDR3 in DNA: TGCGCCAGCAGCCAACCAGGCCCCACTGAAGCTTTCTTT. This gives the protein CASSQPGPTEAFF.

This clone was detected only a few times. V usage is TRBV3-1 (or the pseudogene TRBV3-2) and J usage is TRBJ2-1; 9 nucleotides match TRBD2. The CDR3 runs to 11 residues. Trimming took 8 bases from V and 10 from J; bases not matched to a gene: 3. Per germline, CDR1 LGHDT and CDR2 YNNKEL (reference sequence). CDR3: CASQTSGEQFF. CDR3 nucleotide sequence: TGTGCCAGCCAGACTAGCGGAGAGCAGTTCTTC.

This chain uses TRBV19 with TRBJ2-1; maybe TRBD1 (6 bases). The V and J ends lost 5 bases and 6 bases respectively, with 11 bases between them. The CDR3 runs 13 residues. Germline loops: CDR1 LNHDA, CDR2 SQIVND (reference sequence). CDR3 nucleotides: TGTGCCAGTAGTTGGGGACATTTCAATGAGCAGTTCTTC. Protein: CASSWGHFNEQFF. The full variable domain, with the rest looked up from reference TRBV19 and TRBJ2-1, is DGGITQSPKYLFRKEGQNVTLSCEQNLNHDAMYWYRQDPGQGLRLIYYSQIVNDFQKGDIAEGYSVSREKKESFPLTVTSAQKNPTAFYLCASSWGHFNEQFFGPGTRLTVL.

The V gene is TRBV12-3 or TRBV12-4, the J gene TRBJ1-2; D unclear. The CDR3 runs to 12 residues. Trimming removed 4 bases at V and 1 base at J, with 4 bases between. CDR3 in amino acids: CASSWLNYGYTF. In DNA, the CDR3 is TGTGCCAGCAGTTGGCTTAACTATGGCTACACCTTC.

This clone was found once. CDR3 nucleotide sequence: TGTGCCAGCATTCAGGGGAACACTGAAGCTTTCTTT. Protein product: CASIQGNTEAFF. The J gene is TRBJ1-1, the V gene TRBV2, with D perhaps matching TRBD1 (5 bases). Trimming left V 7 bases short and J 1 base short, with 7 bases between. The CDR3 spans 12 residues. Germline V gene lookup returns CDR1 SNHLY and CDR2 FYNNEI.

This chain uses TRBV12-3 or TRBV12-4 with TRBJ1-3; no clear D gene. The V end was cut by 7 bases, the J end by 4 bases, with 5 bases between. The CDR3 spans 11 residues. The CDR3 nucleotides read TGTGCCAGCACCAGAGGAAACACCATATATTTT. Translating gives CASTRGNTIYF.

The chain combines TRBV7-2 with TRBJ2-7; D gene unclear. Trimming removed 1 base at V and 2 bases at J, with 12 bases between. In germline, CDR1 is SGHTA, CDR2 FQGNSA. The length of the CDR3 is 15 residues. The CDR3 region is CASSLEAGRPYEQYF. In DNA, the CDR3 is TGTGCCAGCAGCTTAGAGGCAGGCAGACCCTACGAGCAGTACTTC.

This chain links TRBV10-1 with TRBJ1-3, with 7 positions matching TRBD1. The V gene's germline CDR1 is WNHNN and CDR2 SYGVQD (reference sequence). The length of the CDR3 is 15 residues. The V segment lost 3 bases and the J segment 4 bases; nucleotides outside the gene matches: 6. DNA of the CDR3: TGCGCCAGCAGTGAAAGGACAGGCGGAGGAAACACCATATATTTT. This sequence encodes CASSERTGGGNTIYF.

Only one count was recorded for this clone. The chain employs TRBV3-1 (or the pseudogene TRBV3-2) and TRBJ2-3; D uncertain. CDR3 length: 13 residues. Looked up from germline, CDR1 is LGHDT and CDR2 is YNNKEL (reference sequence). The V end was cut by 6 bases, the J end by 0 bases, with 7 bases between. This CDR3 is CASRQTSTDTQYF. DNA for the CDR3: TGTGCCAGCAGACAAACTAGCACAGATACGCAGTATTTT.

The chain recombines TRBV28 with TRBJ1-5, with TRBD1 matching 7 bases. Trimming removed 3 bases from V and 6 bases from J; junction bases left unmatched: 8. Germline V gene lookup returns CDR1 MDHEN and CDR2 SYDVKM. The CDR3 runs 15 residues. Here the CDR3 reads CASSLPTGFGQPQHF. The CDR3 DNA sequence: TGTGCCAGCAGTTTGCCGACAGGGTTCGGTCAGCCCCAGCATTTT.

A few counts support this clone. The CDR3 sequence: CASSHTGNQPQHF. CDR3 in DNA: TGTGCCAGCAGCCATACAGGGAATCAGCCCCAGCATTTT. This rearrangement joins TRBV14 to TRBJ1-5, with D perhaps matching TRBD1 (6 bases). Germline assignment: CDR1 SGHDN and CDR2 FVKESK. The CDR3 loop spans 13 amino acids. V gave up 3 bases and J gave up 4 bases, with 7 bases separating them.

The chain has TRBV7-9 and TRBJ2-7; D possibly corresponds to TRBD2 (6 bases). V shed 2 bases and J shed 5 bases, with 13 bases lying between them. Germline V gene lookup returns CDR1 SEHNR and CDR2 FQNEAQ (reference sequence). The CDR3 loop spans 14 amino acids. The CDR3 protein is CASSLSGGWDEQYF. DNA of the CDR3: TGTGCCAGCAGCTTATCTGGGGGGTGGGACGAGCAGTACTTC.

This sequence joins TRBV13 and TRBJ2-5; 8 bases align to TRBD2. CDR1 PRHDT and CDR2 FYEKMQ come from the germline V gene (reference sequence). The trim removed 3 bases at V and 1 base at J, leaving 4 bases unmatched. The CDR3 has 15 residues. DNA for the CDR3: TGTGCCAGCAGCTTGTTACGGGGGGGCCAAGAGACCCAGTACTTC. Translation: CASSLLRGGQETQYF.

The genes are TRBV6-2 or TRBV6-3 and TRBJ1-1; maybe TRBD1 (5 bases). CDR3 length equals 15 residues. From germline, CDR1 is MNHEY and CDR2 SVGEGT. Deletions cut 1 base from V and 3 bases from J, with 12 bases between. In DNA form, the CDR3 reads TGTGCCAGCAGTTACTTGCAGGGAAGGGACACTGAAGCTTTCTTT. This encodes CASSYLQGRDTEAFF.

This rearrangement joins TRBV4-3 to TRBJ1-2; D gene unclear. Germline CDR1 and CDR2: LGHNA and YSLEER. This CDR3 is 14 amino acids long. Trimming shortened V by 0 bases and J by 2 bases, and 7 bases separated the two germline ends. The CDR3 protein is CASSQDIGNYGYTF. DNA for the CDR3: TGCGCCAGCAGCCAAGATATCGGGAACTATGGCTACACCTTC.

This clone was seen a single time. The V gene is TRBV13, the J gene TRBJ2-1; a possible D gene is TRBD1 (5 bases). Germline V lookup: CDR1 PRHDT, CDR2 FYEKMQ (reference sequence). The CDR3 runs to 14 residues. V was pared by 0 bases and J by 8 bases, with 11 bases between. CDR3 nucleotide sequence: TGTGCCAGCAGCTTAGGAGGTTGGGGCGATGAGCAGTTCTTC. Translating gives CASSLGGWGDEQFF. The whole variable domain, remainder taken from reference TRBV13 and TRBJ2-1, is AAGVIQSPRHLIKEKRETATLKCYPIPRHDTVYWYQQGPGQDPQFLISFYEKMQSDKGSIPDRFSAQQFSDYHSELNMSSLELGDSALYFCASSLGGWGDEQFFGPGTRLTVL.

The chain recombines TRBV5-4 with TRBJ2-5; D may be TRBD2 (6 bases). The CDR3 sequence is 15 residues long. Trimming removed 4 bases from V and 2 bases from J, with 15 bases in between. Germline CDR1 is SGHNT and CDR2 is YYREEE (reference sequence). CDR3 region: CASSSSGTLQETQYF. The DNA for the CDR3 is TGTGCCAGCAGCAGCTCCGGGACTCTTCAAGAGACCCAGTACTTC.

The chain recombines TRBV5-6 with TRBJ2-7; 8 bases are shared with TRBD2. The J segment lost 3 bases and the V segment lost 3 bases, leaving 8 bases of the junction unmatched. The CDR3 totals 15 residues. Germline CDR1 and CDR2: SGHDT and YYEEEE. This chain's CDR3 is CASSSSGRWGYEQYF. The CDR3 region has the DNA TGTGCCAGCAGCTCCAGCGGGAGATGGGGCTACGAGCAGTACTTC.

CDR3 nucleotides: TGTGCCAGCAGCCCGACCGGGACAGTCAATCAGCCCCAGCATTTT. Residues: CASSPTGTVNQPQHF. The chain joins TRBV6-2 or TRBV6-3 to TRBJ1-5; 7 nucleotides agree with TRBD1. Germline CDR1 reads MNHEY; CDR2 reads SVGEGT. V lost 6 bases, J lost 3 bases, and 8 bases stayed unmatched. This CDR3 region has 15 residues.

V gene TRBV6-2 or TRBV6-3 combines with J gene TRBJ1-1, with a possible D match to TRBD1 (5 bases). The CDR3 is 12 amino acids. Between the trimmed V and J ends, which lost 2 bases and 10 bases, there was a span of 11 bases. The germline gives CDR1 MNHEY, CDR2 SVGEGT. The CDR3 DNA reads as TGTGCCAGCAGTTACAAGGGGCTCGGAGCTTTCTTT. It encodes CASSYKGLGAFF.

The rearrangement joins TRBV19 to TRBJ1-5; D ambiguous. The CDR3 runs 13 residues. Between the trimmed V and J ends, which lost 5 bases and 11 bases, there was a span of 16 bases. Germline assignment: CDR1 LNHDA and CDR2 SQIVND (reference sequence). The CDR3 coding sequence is TGTGCCAGTAGTGGTTCACGTCACGCAGCCCAGCATTTT. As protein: CASSGSRHAAQHF. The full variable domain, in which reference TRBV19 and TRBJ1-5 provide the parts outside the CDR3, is DGGITQSPKYLFRKEGQNVTLSCEQNLNHDAMYWYRQDPGQGLRLIYYSQIVNDFQKGDIAEGYSVSREKKESFPLTVTSAQKNPTAFYLCASSGSRHAAQHFGDGTRLSIL.

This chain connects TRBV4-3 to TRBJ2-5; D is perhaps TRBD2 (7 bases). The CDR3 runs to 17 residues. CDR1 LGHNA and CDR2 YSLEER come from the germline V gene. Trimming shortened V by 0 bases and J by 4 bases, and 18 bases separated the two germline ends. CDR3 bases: TGCGCCAGCAGCCAAGATGTTGGCGGGAGAGGGGGAGAGACCCAGTACTTC. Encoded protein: CASSQDVGGRGGETQYF.

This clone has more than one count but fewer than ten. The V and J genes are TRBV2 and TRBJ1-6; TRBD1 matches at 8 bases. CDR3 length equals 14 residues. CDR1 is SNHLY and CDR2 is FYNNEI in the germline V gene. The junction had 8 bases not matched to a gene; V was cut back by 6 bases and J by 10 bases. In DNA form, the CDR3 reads TGTGCCAGCAGCCCCGGACAGGGACGGTCACCCCTCCACTTT. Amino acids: CASSPGQGRSPLHF.